These 26 T cell receptor beta chains came from one sample sequenced in a study of beta chain features in type 1 diabetes (dated by TCRdb to 2017 to 2018). Summary of the overall study and its limitations: In all four CD4+ subsets, TCRB CDR3 length was moderately but significantly shorter in type 1 diabetes patients.

The antigens of these receptors remain unknown. The method was the immunoSEQ multiplex PCR assay. The entire amount of isolated RNA was reverse transcribed using the High Capacity cDNA Reverse Transcription Kit, so the sequenced TCRB transcripts were expressed ones. This immuneACCESS table, as held by TCRdb, lists in-frame sequences with V and J called but not all clones. Of the missing ones, under half trace to an unresolved V gene in checked studies; the others have no known cause. Counted in this sample were fewer than 350,000 clones; roughly 15% of them appeared once. The ten largest clones add up to around 0.015% of the sample. The specimen was naive CD4+ T cells from blood. Sample cell subset or site, as interpreted from the label and publication: true naive CD4+ T cells. The receptor set was obtained from a man aged 18 to 29 with type 1 diabetes.

The chain recombines TRBV7-2 with TRBJ2-5, with 9 bases fitting TRBD2. After removal of 10 bases from V and 4 bases from J, the junction contained 10 bases not matched to a gene. Germline CDR1 SGHTA, CDR2 FQGNSA. This CDR3 has 14 residues. The CDR3 nucleotides are TGTGCCACCTCCCCGGCGGGGGGGTCAGAGACCCAGTACTTC. The encoded protein is CATSPAGGSETQYF.

This clone has more than one count but fewer than ten. The V and J genes are TRBV14 and TRBJ2-2; TRBD2 matches at 7 bases. In germline, CDR1 is SGHDN, CDR2 FVKESK. This CDR3 has 18 residues. V trimming: 0 bases; J trimming: 1 base; junction bases outside the gene matches: 8. CDR3 nucleotides: TGTGCCAGCAGCCAAGATTACCTTCCGGGAGGGAACACCGGGGAGCTGTTTTTT. It yields the protein CASSQDYLPGGNTGELFF.

This clone was seen only a few times. CDR3 in amino acids: CASSPGTGGYTF. CDR3 bases: TGTGCCAGCAGTCCTGGGACTGGAGGCTACACCTTC. The V gene is TRBV6-5, the J gene TRBJ1-2; the D gene is possibly TRBD1 (5 bases). The V gene's germline CDR1 is MNHEY and CDR2 SVGAGI. V lost 5 bases and J 8 bases, leaving 12 bases between the germline ends. The CDR3 spans 12 residues.

A few counts support this clone. The chain recombines TRBV28 with TRBJ2-6; tentatively, D is TRBD2 (6 bases). The CDR3 is 17 residues long. The germline CDR1 and CDR2 sequences are MDHEN and SYDVKM. V lost 11 bases to trimming and J lost 0 bases, with 20 bases between them. The CDR3 bases are TGTGCCGCAATAGGAGGGCAGACCTCCTCTGGGGCCAACGTCCTGACTTTC. It specifies CAAIGGQTSSGANVLTF.

The chain links TRBV5-1 to TRBJ2-4, with D tentatively TRBD1 (6 bases). CDR1 is SGHRS and CDR2 is YFSETQ in the germline V gene. The CDR3 length is 18 residues. The ends were cut back, 0 bases at V and 0 bases at J, with 16 bases in the middle. The CDR3 region has the DNA TGCGCCAGCAGCTTGGCCGAGGACAGTACCTTAGCCAAAAACATTCAGTACTTC. Its protein product is CASSLAEDSTLAKNIQYF.

This clone was seen only a few times. The J gene is TRBJ2-7, the V gene TRBV6-4; 9 positions match TRBD1. CDR1 and CDR2 (germline): MRHNA, SNTAGT. The CDR3 runs to 13 residues. Germline trimming cut 8 bases from V and 2 bases from J; bases unmatched to any gene: 4. CDR3 sequence: CASAGDRAYEQYF. The CDR3, as DNA: TGTGCCAGCGCCGGGGACAGGGCCTACGAGCAGTACTTC.

This chain uses TRBV30 with TRBJ2-1; a possible D gene is TRBD2 (5 bases). The V gene's germline CDR1 is GTSNPN and CDR2 SVGIG (reference sequence). The CDR3 extends over 13 amino acids. The V end lost 5 bases, the J end lost 7 bases, and 15 bases lay between the germline ends. Here the CDR3 DNA reads TGTGCCTGGGCCCACCTAGAGGGTAATGAGCAGTTCTTC. This encodes CAWAHLEGNEQFF.

The V and J genes are TRBV11-2 and TRBJ2-7; possible D gene TRBD1, 6 bases. The CDR3 runs 14 residues. Trimming cost V 7 bases and J 0 bases, with 13 bases left between them. Germline CDR1 SGHAT, CDR2 FQNNGV. CDR3 in amino acids: CASNPTGFSYEQYF. Written as DNA, the CDR3 is TGTGCCAGCAACCCGACAGGATTCTCCTACGAGCAGTACTTC. Full variable domain (remainder filled in from reference TRBV11-2 and TRBJ2-7): EAGVAQSPRYKIIEKRQSVAFWCNPISGHATLYWYQQILGQGPKLLIQFQNNGVVDDSQLPKDRFSAERLKGVDSTLKIQPAKLEDSAVYLCASNPTGFSYEQYFGPGTRLTVT.

The genes are TRBV30 and TRBJ2-1; tentative D call: TRBD2 (5 bases). The CDR3 totals 15 residues. CDR1 is GTSNPN, CDR2 SVGIG, per germline (reference sequence). V gave up 3 bases and J gave up 10 bases, with 22 bases separating them. As DNA, the CDR3 is TGTGCCTGGAGAGCCCGCGACTTTTTCTCGGGAGAGCAGTTCTTC. Encoded protein: CAWRARDFFSGEQFF.

The chain is built from TRBV7-9 and TRBJ1-2; D may be TRBD1 (5 bases). The CDR3 consists of 13 residues. Germline values: CDR1 SEHNR, CDR2 FQNEAQ (reference sequence). Between the trimmed V and J ends, which lost 2 bases and 6 bases, there was a span of 10 bases. The DNA for the CDR3 is TGTGCCAGCAGCTTACTCAGGGTAAATGGCTACACCTTC. This encodes CASSLLRVNGYTF.

This clone was seen a few times. The V gene is TRBV18, the J gene TRBJ1-2; perhaps TRBD1 as D (5 bases). This CDR3 spans 14 amino acids. Trimming shortened V by 8 bases and J by 1 base, and 14 bases separated the two germline ends. Looked up from germline, CDR1 is KGHSH and CDR2 is LQKENI. The CDR3 DNA sequence: TGTGCCAGCCCGGCGCAGGGTATTAACTATGGCTACACCTTC. The encoded protein is CASPAQGINYGYTF. Full variable domain (rest looked up from reference TRBV18 and TRBJ1-2): NAGVMQNPRHLVRRRGQEARLRCSPMKGHSHVYWYRQLPEEGLKFMVYLQKENIIDESGMPKERFSAEFPKEGPSILRIQQVVRGDSAAYFCASPAQGINYGYTFGSGTRLTVV.

This clone has only a few counts. The chain has TRBV11-2 and TRBJ2-1; 10 bases align to TRBD1. Trimming took 5 bases from V and 4 from J; bases not matched to a gene: 8. The CDR3 totals 16 residues. Germline values: CDR1 SGHAT, CDR2 FQNNGV. CDR3 in amino acids: CASSETGGPSYNEQFF. Written as DNA, the CDR3 is TGTGCCAGCAGCGAGACAGGGGGCCCCTCATACAATGAGCAGTTCTTC.

The genes are TRBV2 and TRBJ1-1; 7 bases are shared with TRBD1. The V and J ends lost 4 bases and 7 bases, in that order; junction bases with no gene match: 9. The V gene's germline CDR1 is SNHLY and CDR2 FYNNEI. The CDR3 covers 14 residues. The DNA of the CDR3 is TGTGCCAGCAGTGCCAGGACAGGAATATTTGAAGCTTTCTTT. Translated, it gives CASSARTGIFEAFF.

Only a few counts were recorded for this clone. The chain joins TRBV9 to TRBJ2-2, with 7 bases lining up with TRBD1. The J segment lost 0 bases and the V segment lost 3 bases, leaving 5 bases of the junction unmatched. The V gene's germline CDR1 is SGDLS and CDR2 YYNGEE. The CDR3 extends over 16 amino acids. The CDR3 DNA sequence: TGTGCCAGCAGCGCCCGGACAGGCCCGAACACCGGGGAGCTGTTTTTT. Protein sequence: CASSARTGPNTGELFF.

The chain uses TRBV6-5 and TRBJ2-3, with 8 bases fitting TRBD1. The CDR3 is 15 residues long. Unmatched junction bases numbered 5, after V lost 6 bases and J lost 0 bases. From germline, CDR1 is MNHEY and CDR2 SVGAGI. DNA for the CDR3: TGTGCCAGCAGCGCCCAGGGGGCCAGCACAGATACGCAGTATTTT. Its protein is CASSAQGASTDTQYF.

The chain combines TRBV23-1 with TRBJ1-3; D is undetermined. TRBV23-1 is placed among ORFs of uncertain function. The CDR3 runs 13 residues. Deletions cut 4 bases from V and 8 bases from J, with 12 bases between. The CDR3 loop reads CASSPRLPDTIYF. CDR3 in DNA: TGCGCCAGCAGTCCTAGGCTCCCGGACACCATATATTTT.

This clone was observed a handful of times. This chain uses TRBV5-6 with TRBJ2-7, with a possible D match to TRBD2 (6 bases). Germline CDR1 is SGHDT and CDR2 is YYEEEE. CDR3 size: 15 residues. Trimming took off 3 bases at V and 1 base at J, with 14 bases between the two ends. In nucleotides, the CDR3 is TGTGCCAGCAGCTACACTAGCTGGGTATCCTACGAGCAGTACTTC. It encodes CASSYTSWVSYEQYF. The complete variable domain, with remaining parts taken from reference TRBV5-6 and TRBJ2-7, reads DAGVTQSPTHLIKTRGQQVTLRCSPKSGHDTVSWYQQALGQGPQFIFQYYEEEERQRGNFPDRFSGHQFPNYSSELNVNALLLGDSALYLCASSYTSWVSYEQYFGPGTRLTVT.

The rearrangement links TRBV5-4 to TRBJ2-5, with D possibly being TRBD1 (5 bases). The CDR3 runs to 14 residues. CDR1 is SGHNT and CDR2 is YYREEE in the germline V gene (reference sequence). The V end lost 0 bases, the J end lost 3 bases, and 9 bases lay between the germline ends. The CDR3 spells CASSLGGGEETQYF. The CDR3, as DNA: TGTGCCAGCAGCTTGGGGGGCGGAGAAGAGACCCAGTACTTC. The whole variable domain, filled in from reference TRBV5-4 and TRBJ2-5, reads ETGVTQSPTHLIKTRGQQVTLRCSSQSGHNTVSWYQQALGQGPQFIFQYYREEENGRGNFPPRFSGLQFPNYSSELNVNALELDDSALYLCASSLGGGEETQYFGPGTRLLVL.

J is TRBJ2-7 and V is TRBV11-2; no clear D. The germline CDR1 and CDR2 sequences are SGHAT and FQNNGV. Trimming took off 3 bases at V and 1 base at J, with 4 bases between the two ends. The CDR3 loop spans 12 amino acids. CDR3 protein: CASSLSSYEQYF. The DNA for the CDR3 is TGTGCCAGCAGCTTGTCGTCCTACGAGCAGTACTTC.

This clone came up many times. The V call is TRBV23-1, the J call TRBJ2-1; TRBD2 matches 8 bases. TRBV23-1 is filed as an ORF, its function uncertain. The V and J ends lost 0 bases and 7 bases, in that order; junction bases with no gene match: 2. This CDR3 region has 14 residues. This chain's CDR3 is CASSQSRGGNEQFF. CDR3 sequence (DNA): TGCGCCAGCAGTCAATCCCGCGGGGGGAATGAGCAGTTCTTC.

This clone has a handful of counts. The genes are TRBV6-5 and TRBJ1-6; D might be TRBD1 (5 bases). Germline V gene lookup returns CDR1 MNHEY and CDR2 SVGAGI. The ends were cut back, 5 bases at V and 10 bases at J, with 18 bases in the middle. CDR3 length: 15 amino acids. CDR3 sequence reads: CASSPRVGRASPLHF. The CDR3 nucleotides are TGTGCCAGCAGTCCCAGGGTAGGGAGGGCATCACCCCTCCACTTT.

The sample holds a few counts of this clone. The chain is built from TRBV15 and TRBJ2-1, with 7 bases identical to TRBD2. CDR3 length: 15 residues. Trimming removed 2 bases from V and 1 base from J; junction bases left unmatched: 2. The V gene's germline CDR1 is LNHNV and CDR2 YYDKDF (reference sequence). In nucleotides, the CDR3 is TGTGCCACCAGCAGAAGCGGGGATTCCTACAATGAGCAGTTCTTC. Residues: CATSRSGDSYNEQFF.

The chain recombines TRBV19 with TRBJ1-5; the D gene is possibly TRBD1 (5 bases). This CDR3 is built from 15 residues. V gave up 0 bases and J gave up 2 bases, with 8 bases separating them. The V gene's germline CDR1 is LNHDA and CDR2 SQIVND (reference sequence). CDR3 in amino acids: CASSIDRVGNQPQHF. The CDR3 DNA is TGTGCCAGTAGTATAGACAGGGTTGGCAATCAGCCCCAGCATTTT.

This clone was counted a few times. This chain connects TRBV2 to TRBJ1-5, with 7 nucleotides matching TRBD1. Trimming cost V 3 bases and J 7 bases; bases outside gene matches: 6. The length of the CDR3 is 14 residues. In germline, CDR1 is SNHLY, CDR2 FYNNEI. The CDR3 region has the DNA TGTGCCAGCAGTGAGGCGACAGGGAACCAGCCCCAGCATTTT. This sequence encodes CASSEATGNQPQHF.

This clone was seen a handful of times. This chain uses TRBV7-2 with TRBJ2-7; 8 nucleotides match TRBD1. Trimming removed 5 bases from V and 5 bases from J; junction bases left unmatched: 8. Per the germline V gene, CDR1 is SGHTA and CDR2 is FQGNSA. The CDR3 consists of 14 residues. The CDR3 loop is CASSVPGGYHEQYF. The CDR3 DNA reads TGTGCCAGCAGCGTGCCAGGGGGCTACCACGAGCAGTACTTC.

Regarding this clone: The CDR3 ends on some other residue instead of the conserved phenylalanine or tryptophan, so this is likely a read error. No DNA is shown, since the ends of the CDR3 on it are uncertain; the CDR3 is the one TCRdb lists. The genes are TRBV20-1 and TRBJ1-1; TRBD1 is the table's D call, not checked against the DNA. Germline CDR1 is DFQATT and CDR2 is SNEGSKA (reference sequence). Termini included, the CDR3 measures 11 amino acids. CDR3: CSASSGTGRYV.